This T cell receptor beta chain was retrieved from a study of PD-L1 blockade in urothelial cancer. Profiling relied on immunoSEQ multiplex PCR, and the TCRdb table lists in-frame clones only, not all of them. The data hold some 29,000 clones, with approximately 86% observed a single time. Patient disease was locally advanced or metastatic urothelial carcinoma. Unmatched junction bases numbered 7, after V lost 5 bases and J lost 7 bases. Germline assignment: CDR1 MDHEN and CDR2 SYDVKM. This CDR3 is built from 14 residues. This chain links TRBV28 with TRBJ1-4, with 7 bases that match TRBD1. The clonotype was recovered from a man aged 50-60 years with urothelial cancer. Sequencing was performed on PBMCs, taken around atezolizumab (anti-PD-L1) treatment. The CDR3 bases are TGTGCCAGCAGTCCGACAGGGTATGGTGAAAAACTGTTTTTT. This gives the protein CASSPTGYGEKLFF. The variable domain in full, completed from reference TRBV28 and TRBJ1-4, reads DVKVTQSSRYLVKRTGEKVFLECVQDMDHENMFWYRQDPGLGLRLIYFSYDVKMKEKGDIPEGYSVSREKKERFSLILESASTNQTSMYLCASSPTGYGEKLFFGSGTQLSVL.